This T cell receptor beta chain was recorded in a study of Graves' ophthalmopathy and Graves' hyperthyroidism. Study outcomes and limitations: Detected in blood as well were most expanded thyroid clonotypes with frequency above 0.001.

Investigators amplified TCR beta CDR3 regions from RNA transcripts. An opening RT-PCR round employed HTBI primers and preceded a second-round multiplex PCR. TCRdb redid the calling of the multiplex PCR reads with MiXCR, one entry per CDR3 protein. The sample holds about 620,000 distinct CDR3 sequences, 22% seen once. Patients were left out if they had other autoimmune diseases, uncontrolled infections, pregnancy or lactation. Note on this clonotype: What it recognizes is unknown.

Per germline, CDR1 LNHDA and CDR2 SQIVND (reference sequence). The CDR3 contains 15 residues. V was pared by 6 bases and J by 3 bases, with 17 bases between. The clonotype was recovered from a woman between 18 and 29 years old with stable Graves' hyperthyroidism. Some clones in this sample may be carry-over from other donors' samples. Sequencing was done on a sample of peripheral blood. The chain uses TRBV19 and TRBJ1-2; no firm D call. CDR3 loop: CASRRWTVMDYGYTF. As DNA, the CDR3 is TGTGCCAGTAGAAGGTGGACCGTTATGGACTATGGCTACACCTTC.